This record looks at one T cell receptor beta chain sequence and its context. Its antigen remains unidentified. No clone much larger than this one lies a single base away; base qualities are absent. The sample is drawn from a study of cytomegalovirus exposure and HLA in healthy donors (TCRdb year 2017). Turning to the overall study: An earlier analysis of around 600 of the donors reported more than 250 Gb of sequence data and around 120 million unique TCR beta sequences from about 180 million T cells. A separate validation cohort of more than 100 different subjects was used in addition to the 666-subject first cohort. An earlier analysis of some 600 of the donors applied high-throughput TCR beta sequencing to assess whether each TCR beta V gene segment acted as functional or pseudogenic. The study aimed to test whether signatures of past pathogen exposure could be identified by cataloging public T cell receptors. Genome-wide SNP genotypes for about 65% of the roughly 670 donors were used in a later genetic analysis, which treated that subset as a discovery cohort. Four or five DR-DQ haplotypes were handled as single units for association and clustering, since linkage in the cohort was strong. Alongside the repertoire data, information on donor age, sex, ethnicity and CMV serostatus was compiled. In a later analysis, previously published TCR beta repertoires from about 640 donors were re-analyzed and high-resolution HLA genotyping was added so that TCR occurrence patterns could be studied. Rather than drawing on any new phenotypic data, the later analysis identified candidate immune exposures from TCR beta sequences and the way those sequences occurred across donors. An early release covering just under 650 HLA-typed donors comprised 250 to 350 gigabases of sequencing data and 65 million to 100 million unique TCR sequences. The number of typed donors differed by locus: roughly 620-640 for A, B, C, DRB1 and DQB1; 500 to 550 for DQA1; around 610 for DPA1; and 400 to 480 for DPB1. High-throughput TCR immunosequencing, statistical association of individual TCRs with disease status, and machine learning were combined to predict cytomegalovirus infection status. Every discovery cohort repertoire had been produced on one sequencing platform. Using immunosequencing, the study profiled T cell repertoires from fewer than 700 subjects and related those repertoires to cytomegalovirus serostatus. Among 398 genotyped donors of the cohort, an average of about 240,000 unique TCR beta nucleotide sequences were sequenced per donor, approximately 20% of them non-productive. HLA typing included class I and class II loci at four-digit resolution. Among the roughly 400 genotyped donors, around 81% belonged to the genetic ancestry cluster associated with self-reported Caucasian donors. Findings and caveats that apply to the study as a whole: Because HLA typing was unavailable for some donors at each locus, only the typed subset was used in association tests. Most TCR sequences were seen in very few donors, while some public TCRs were found in many individuals. A group of highly shared sequence variants was considered likely to be a technical artifact of the sequencing pipeline. In a later genetic analysis, a missense DCLRE1C variant was associated with V-gene and J-gene trimming of TCR beta chains, and the association was replicated in an independent cohort. Strong co-occurrence of HLA alleles, especially DR and DQ, made assigning TCR associations to individual alleles difficult. A later analysis reported that several top co-occurrence clusters appeared linked to parvovirus B19, influenza, CMV and Epstein-Barr virus. A later genetic analysis reported fewer N-insertions in productive TCRs among donors in an Asian-associated ancestry cluster than the roughly 720-donor mean. In an earlier analysis of 500 to 650 of the donors, most TCR beta V segments appeared in productive rearrangements about 87% or about 30% of the time, broadly matching IMGT annotations. A later analysis associated about 18,000 TCR beta sequences with specific HLA alleles at a false discovery rate of 0.05. A later analysis found that HLA-associated TCR beta chains were more clonally expanded and had lower generation probabilities than equally common non-associated chains. The 87-base-pair reads could not distinguish some IMGT-functional V segments, including TRBV6-2 and TRBV6-3, so those segments were excluded. The earlier analysis of nearly 600 of the donors excluded around 17 rarely observed V segments, including chromosome 9 orphons, because counts were too low. The cohort was sequenced for TCR beta chains only, and without alpha or paired-chain data the features that could be detected were limited. A later analysis found that TCR association rates varied across HLA loci, with DRB1 alleles showing the most associated TCRs and HLA-C alleles the fewest. Presence/absence analyses assumed roughly uniform sequencing depth across donors, an assumption that may not hold. The authors suggested that the approach could potentially be generalized to other disease states and immunological phenotypes. The classifier was reported to diagnose cytomegalovirus status with high specificity and sensitivity in both the original cohort and the validation cohort. A further reported finding was that TCR beta sequences accurately predicted the HLA-A and HLA-B alleles for most subjects in the first cohort. For the cohort, immune exposure information was limited to CMV serostatus. Linkage disequilibrium might explain the correlated functional status among segregating V segments, but an unknown experimental factor could not be excluded. In vitro tests confirmed that a few of the cytomegalovirus-associated TCR beta chains recognize cytomegalovirus antigens. Most CMV-associated TCR beta chains appeared to be HLA-restricted in a later analysis, and the HLA associations seemed to be driven largely by CMV exposure. The study gave a list of 150 to 200 TCR beta chains associated with cytomegalovirus.

The CDR3 measures 15 amino acids from cysteine to phenylalanine. This entry keeps only the CDR3 DNA: 45 bases, framed from base 1. V and J are trimmed by 2 bases and 2 bases, and the gene matches miss 1 base of the junction. CDR1 and CDR2 are drawn from the germline V gene: SGDLS, YYNGEE. The cohort consisted of 670 or so healthy bone marrow donors. At the time of sampling, all cohort members were nominally healthy, though unrecorded immune exposures were likely present. The donor tested CMV seropositive, placing the donor among the 289 seropositive members of the cohort. Every donor gave a peripheral blood sample, and the peripheral blood mononuclear cells from that sample were used for TCR beta sequencing. The Qiagen DNeasy Blood Extraction Kit was used to extract genomic DNA from the blood cell samples. Libraries were built with the immunoSEQ multiplex PCR assay. A mixture of 60 forward primers for TCR Vbeta segments and 13 reverse primers for TCR Jbeta segments was used in the multiplex PCR. The CDR3 region of rearranged TCR beta genes was amplified from genomic DNA with a multiplex PCR assay. The amplified TCR beta libraries were sequenced on the Illumina HiSeq System as 87-base-pair reads. The original methods were these. A later analysis counted tens of millions of unique TCR beta chains across the 650 to 700 repertoires, and 9 million to 14 million of these chains were shared by at least two donors. Raw reads were error-corrected and collapsed into unique sequences by a nearest-neighbor algorithm in which closely related sequences were merged to remove PCR and sequencing errors. CDR3 sequences were aligned to IMGT reference sequences to assign V, D and J gene segments. Each retained sequence needed at least a six-nucleotide match to both a V gene segment and a J gene segment. Rearrangements were classified as productive when the CDR3 lacked stop codons and remained in frame with V and J, and all other rearrangements were classified as non-productive. CDR3 was defined according to IMGT convention as the region running from the second conserved V-encoded cysteine to the conserved J-encoded phenylalanine. In an earlier analysis of more than 550 of the donors, sequences lacking an unambiguous match to a single V gene segment were excluded. In an earlier analysis of some 590 of the donors, a V segment was called functional when productive rearrangements were above 56.7%, and segregating when the standard deviation between donors exceeded 5%. A statistical classification framework was built for diagnosing cytomegalovirus status from the catalog of TCR beta chain sequences. V and J gene assignment, in a later analysis, came from comparing TCR nucleotide sequences with IMGT/GENE-DB human TR gene sequences. The TCRdist pipeline was used in a later analysis to assign CDR3 sequences and most-parsimonious VDJ recombination scenarios. In a later analysis, each TCR beta chain was defined by its CDR3 amino acid sequence together with its V-gene family, and reads without a unique V-gene family were excluded. To address suspected cross-contamination and a sequencing artifact, a later analysis removed a few hundred highly shared, low-generation-probability nucleotide sequences. For each public chain, a later analysis derived a clonal expansion index from normalized ranks of inferred template counts within each repertoire. A later analysis computed generation probabilities with a VDJ recombination model fitted to out-of-frame rearrangements, and checked the results against IGoR. A later analysis scored TCR-TCR, TCR-HLA and TCR-CMV co-occurrence with hypergeometric tests, applying a repertoire-size bias correction to TCR pairs. To estimate false discovery rates, a later analysis permuted the HLA or CMV assignments 20 times. In a later analysis, co-occurring TCRs were grouped using DBSCAN, and TCRdist sequence similarity was added for clustering within HLA-allele-positive subsets. Repertoires with fewer than 30,000 or more than 120,000 public chains, plus five repertoires with anomalous nucleotide sharing, were excluded from co-occurrence clustering. TCRdb provides this immuneACCESS table in a form limited to in-frame rearrangements. Some clones are lacking; in checked studies, under half of them reflect an unresolved V gene, and why the rest are absent is not known. The DNA gave D and trimming, while V, J and clone size come from that table. For this sample the table gives 130,000 to 150,000 clones, of which roughly 80% were detected only once. The ten largest clones capture around 2.9% of the sample.

This chain joins TRBV9 to TRBJ2-7; TRBD2 lines up with 13 middle nucleotides. This TCR was sampled from a man between 35 and 55 years old in good health and CMV-seropositive. The material sequenced was PBMCs. The CDR3 amino acid sequence is: CASSVTSGGTYEQYF. DNA sequence: TGTGCCAGCAGCGTGACTAGCGGGGGGACCTACGAGCAGTACTTC.